This TCR beta chain was sequenced in a study of blood T cell repertoires in COVID-19. Data came from immunoSEQ multiplex PCR; TCRdb stores just in-frame clones and leaves some out. The table records approximately 85,000 clones, roughly nine tenths of them present only once. Trimming left V 3 bases short and J 5 bases short, with 10 bases between. Germline-derived CDR1 and CDR2 are SQVTM and ANQGSEA. The CDR3 is 13 residues long. V gene TRBV29-1 combines with J gene TRBJ1-4; the D gene is possibly TRBD1 (6 bases). This sequence originates from a middle-aged man with acute or convalescent COVID-19. Sample: peripheral blood. The CDR3 reads CSVEVQGNEKLFF. Here the CDR3 DNA reads TGCAGCGTTGAGGTGCAGGGGAATGAAAAACTGTTTTTT.